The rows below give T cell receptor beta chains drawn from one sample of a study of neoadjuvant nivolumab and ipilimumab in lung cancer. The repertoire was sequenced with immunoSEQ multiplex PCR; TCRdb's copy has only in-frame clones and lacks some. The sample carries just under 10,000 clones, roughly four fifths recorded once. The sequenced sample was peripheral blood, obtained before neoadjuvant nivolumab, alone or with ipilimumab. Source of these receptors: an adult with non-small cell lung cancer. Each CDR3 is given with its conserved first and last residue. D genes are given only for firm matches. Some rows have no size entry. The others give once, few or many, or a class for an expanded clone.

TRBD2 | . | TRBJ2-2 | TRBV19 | TGTGCCAGTAGTCCACCGGGACTAGTGCGTAAGAAGCTGTTTTTT | CASSPPGLVRKKLFF
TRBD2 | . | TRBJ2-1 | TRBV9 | TGTGCCAGCAGCGTAGGGACTAGCGGGAGATATGACAATGAGCAGTTCTTC | CASSVGTSGRYDNEQFF
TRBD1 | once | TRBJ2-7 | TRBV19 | TGTGCCAGTAGTGCACAGGGGGCCTCCTACGAGCAGTACTTC | CASSAQGASYEQYF
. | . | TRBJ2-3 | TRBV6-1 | TGTGCCAGCATGGAGGGGGCGGTTGGGGATACGCAGTATTTT | CASMEGAVGDTQYF
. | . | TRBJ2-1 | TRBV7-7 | TGTGCCAGCAGCTTAGTGGGAGGTGAGCAGTTCTTC | CASSLVGGEQFF
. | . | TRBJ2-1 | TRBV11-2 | TGTGCCAGCAGCTTTGAGAGCTGGGAGCAGTTCTTC | CASSFESWEQFF
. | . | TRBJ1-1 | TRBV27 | TGTGCCAGCAGTTTAGGAGGGTACGCTGAAGCTTTCTTT | CASSLGGYAEAFF
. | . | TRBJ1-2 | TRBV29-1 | TGCAGCGTTGGGAACGGGGTTGAGGGCTACACCTTC | CSVGNGVEGYTF
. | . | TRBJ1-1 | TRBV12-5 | TGTGCTAGTGGTTTGAATCGAGCGGAACTGGGAAGGATGGCTGAAGCTTTCTTT | CASGLNRAELGRMAEAFF
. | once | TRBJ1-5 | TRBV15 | TGTGCCACCAGCAGAGATCGGAGCGATAGCAATCAGCCCCAGCATTTT | CATSRDRSDSNQPQHF
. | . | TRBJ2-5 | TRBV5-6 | TGTGCCAGCAGCTTGGACTCGGGACTTCAAGAGACCCAGTACTTC | CASSLDSGLQETQYF
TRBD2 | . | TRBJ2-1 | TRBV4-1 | TGCGCCAGCAGCCAAGGTTTAGCGGGATTAGGGAATGAGCAGTTCTTC | CASSQGLAGLGNEQFF
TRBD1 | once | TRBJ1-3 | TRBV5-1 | TGCGCCAGCAGCCCCCAGGGGGAAAAAGGAAACACCATATATTTT | CASSPQGEKGNTIYF
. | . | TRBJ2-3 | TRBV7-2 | TGTGCCAGCAGCTCCAGCACAGATACGCAGTATTTT | CASSSSTDTQYF
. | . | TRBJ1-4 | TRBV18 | TGTGCCAGCTCACCAAACAGAATGGGTGCAACTAATGAAAAACTGTTTTTT | CASSPNRMGATNEKLFF
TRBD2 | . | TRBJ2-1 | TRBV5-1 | TGCGCCAGCAGCTTGCCACTAGCGGGAGAAATCGATGAGCAGTTCTTC | CASSLPLAGEIDEQFF
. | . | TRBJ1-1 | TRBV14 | TGTGCCAGCAGCTATTTCTCGGAACTGACAATGAACACTGAAGCTTTCTTT | CASSYFSELTMNTEAFF
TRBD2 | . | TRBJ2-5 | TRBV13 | TGTGCCAGCAGCCTCACCGGAGCGGGGCAAGAGACCCAGTACTTC | CASSLTGAGQETQYF
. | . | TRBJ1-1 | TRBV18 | TGTGCCAGCTCACCACCAGGGGGGATTAACACTGAAGCTTTCTTT | CASSPPGGINTEAFF
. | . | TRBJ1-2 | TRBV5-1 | TGCGCCAGTAGTACTGGGGGAAGGGATGGCTACACCTTC | CASSTGGRDGYTF
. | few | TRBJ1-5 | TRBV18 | TGTGCCAGCTCACCTAGCGGGGAGAGCAATCAGCCCCAGCATTTT | CASSPSGESNQPQHF
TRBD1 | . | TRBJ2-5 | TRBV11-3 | TGTGCCAGCAGCTCCCGGGACAGGGGGAAAGAGACCCAGTACTTC | CASSSRDRGKETQYF
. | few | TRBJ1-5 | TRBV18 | TGTGCCAGCTCAAGTAGGGGAGGGAATCAGCCCCAGCATTTT | CASSSRGGNQPQHF
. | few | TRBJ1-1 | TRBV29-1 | TGCAGCGTAATGGGACACCAGAACACTGAAGCTTTCTTT | CSVMGHQNTEAFF
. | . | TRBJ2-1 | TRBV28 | TGTGCCAGCAGTTTCAATCCCCCGGGGACACGACTGTACAATGAGCAGTTCTTC | CASSFNPPGTRLYNEQFF
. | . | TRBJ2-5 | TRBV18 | TGTGCCAGCTCACCCGGATTAAGAGAGACCCAGTACTTC | CASSPGLRETQYF
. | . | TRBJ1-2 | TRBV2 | TGTGCCAGCAGTGAGAGAGTGTTTTGGGACCTAACTACGCTTTATGGCTACACCTTC | CASSERVFWDLTTLYGYTF
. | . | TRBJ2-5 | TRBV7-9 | TGTGCCAGCAGCTCCCGACAGGCTGGGGGTCAAGAGACCCAGTACTTC | CASSSRQAGGQETQYF
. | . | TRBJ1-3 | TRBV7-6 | TGTGCCAGCAGCTTACGGACCCGCACGGGAGACACCATATATTTT | CASSLRTRTGDTIYF
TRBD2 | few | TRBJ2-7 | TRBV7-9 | TGTGCCAGCAGGGCTGCGGGGGACGAGCAGTACTTC | CASRAAGDEQYF
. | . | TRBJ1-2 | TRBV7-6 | TGTGCCAGCAGCCCGCAGGGACCGCAGGATGGCTACACCTTC | CASSPQGPQDGYTF
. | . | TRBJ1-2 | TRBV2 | TGTGCCAGCAGTGGACAGTGGAGAAACTATGGCTACACCTTC | CASSGQWRNYGYTF
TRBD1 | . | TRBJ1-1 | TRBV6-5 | TGTGCCAGCAGTTCTGGGACAGGGCGCACTGAAGCTTTCTTT | CASSSGTGRTEAFF
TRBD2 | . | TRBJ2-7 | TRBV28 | TGTGCCAGCATATCAGCGGGAGACAAGCACGAGCAGTACTTC | CASISAGDKHEQYF
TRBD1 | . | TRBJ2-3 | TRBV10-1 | TGCGCCAGCAGTAGTCTAGGGGGCCAAGATACGCAGTATTTT | CASSSLGGQDTQYF
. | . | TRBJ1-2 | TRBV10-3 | TGTGCCATCAGTGAGTCGTTCGGGGGATCTAACTATGGCTACACCTTC | CAISESFGGSNYGYTF
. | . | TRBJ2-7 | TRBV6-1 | TGTGCCAGCAGTGAATTAAGGGAAACCTACGAGCAGTACTTC | CASSELRETYEQYF
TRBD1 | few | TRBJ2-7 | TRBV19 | TGTGCCAGTAGTCACGGGACAGACTCCTACGAGCAGTACTTC | CASSHGTDSYEQYF
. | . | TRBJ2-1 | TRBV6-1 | TGTGCCAGCCGCCCCTTCCGGTACCGGTACAATGAGCAGTTCTTC | CASRPFRYRYNEQFF
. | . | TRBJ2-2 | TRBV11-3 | TGTGCCAGCAGCTTAGGTGACCCCGAGGGGGAGCTGTTTTTT | CASSLGDPEGELFF
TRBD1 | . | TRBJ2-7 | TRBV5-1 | TGCGCCAGCGGAGGACAGGGATACAACGAGCAGTACTTC | CASGGQGYNEQYF
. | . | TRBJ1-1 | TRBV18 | TGTGCCAGCTCACCGGGGCTAGTAAACACTGAAGCTTTCTTT | CASSPGLVNTEAFF
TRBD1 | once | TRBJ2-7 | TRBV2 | TGTGCCAGCAGTGGAGACAGGGGAAGCTACGAGCAGTACTTC | CASSGDRGSYEQYF
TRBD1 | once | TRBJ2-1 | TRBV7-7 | TGTGCCAGCAGCATAGGACAGGTCCCTAACAATGAGCAGTTCTTC | CASSIGQVPNNEQFF
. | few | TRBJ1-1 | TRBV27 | TGTGCCAGCAGTCTCTCCCAGGGGACTGAAGCTTTCTTT | CASSLSQGTEAFF
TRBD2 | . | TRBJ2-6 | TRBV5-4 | TGTGCCAGCAGCTTGGGTGGACTAGCGGCAATCCTCTCTGGGGCCAACGTCCTGACTTTC | CASSLGGLAAILSGANVLTF
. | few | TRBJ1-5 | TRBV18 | TGTGCCAGCTCACCCAAGAGAGAGCAGCCCCAGCATTTT | CASSPKREQPQHF
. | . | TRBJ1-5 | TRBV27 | TGTGCCAGCAGTTTAGAAGGGGGGGCCCTCAATCAGCCCCAGCATTTT | CASSLEGGALNQPQHF
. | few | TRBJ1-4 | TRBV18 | TGTGCCAGCTCACCTGGGCTAGGGAATGAAAAACTGTTTTTT | CASSPGLGNEKLFF
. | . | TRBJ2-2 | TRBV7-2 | TGTGCCAGCAGCTTAGGGGAGGTCACCGGGGAGCTGTTTTTT | CASSLGEVTGELFF
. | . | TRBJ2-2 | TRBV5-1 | TGCGCCAGCAGCTTGGTAGCAGGGACGGACACCGGGGAGCTGTTTTTT | CASSLVAGTDTGELFF
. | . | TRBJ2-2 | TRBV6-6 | TGTGCCAGCAGTTACGAGGGAACCGGGGAGCTGTTTTTT | CASSYEGTGELFF
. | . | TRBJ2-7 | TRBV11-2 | TGTGCCAGCAGCCCGATTAAGGGACGATACGAGCAGTACTTC | CASSPIKGRYEQYF
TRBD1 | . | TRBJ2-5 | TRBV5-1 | TGCGCCAGCAGCTTGAGGGTTGCCGGGACAGGGGGCGGAGAGACCCAGTACTTC | CASSLRVAGTGGGETQYF
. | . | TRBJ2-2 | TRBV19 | TGTGCCAGTAGTCCGGCCAGGGAACTTATCGGGGAGCTGTTTTTT | CASSPARELIGELFF
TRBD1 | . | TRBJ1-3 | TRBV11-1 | TGTGCCAGCAGCCGGACAGGCTCTGGAAACACCATATATTTT | CASSRTGSGNTIYF
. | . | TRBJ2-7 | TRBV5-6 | TGTGCCAGCAGCTTACCGGGACGGCTCTACGAGCAGTACTTC | CASSLPGRLYEQYF